These 9 T cell receptor beta chains were all obtained from the same sample, sequenced in a study of early T cells in non-severe SARS-CoV-2 infection. From the 5' RACE reads, TCRdb called clonotypes with MiXCR, one entry per CDR3 protein. The table has tens of thousands of distinct CDR3 sequences, roughly 13% seen once; the top ten hold about 1%. Sequences were obtained from whole blood. All receptors come from an adult who was a healthcare worker with PCR-confirmed SARS-CoV-2 infection or an uninfected control (not recorded which).

This clonotype was seen repeatedly, ten times or more. This chain uses TRBV7-2 with TRBJ2-4; 10 bases fit TRBD2. CDR1 and CDR2 from the germline V gene are SGHTA and FQGNSA. V lost 2 bases, J lost 4 bases, and 8 bases stayed unmatched. The length of the CDR3 is 17 residues. In nucleotides, the CDR3 is TGTGCCAGCAGCTTAAGGTCGGGTAGCGGGGGGAAAAACATTCAGTACTTC. Translated: CASSLRSGSGGKNIQYF.

The sample holds a few counts of this clonotype. The chain recombines TRBV7-9 with TRBJ1-2; D unclear. Germline values: CDR1 SEHNR, CDR2 FQNEAQ (reference sequence). The CDR3 contains 12 residues. The ends were cut back, 4 bases at V and 2 bases at J, with 5 bases in the middle. The CDR3 coding sequence is TGTGCCAGCAGCTCCCCCAACTATGGCTACACCTTC. This sequence encodes CASSSPNYGYTF.

The chain employs TRBV29-1 and TRBJ2-7; D may be TRBD2 (6 bases). In germline, CDR1 is SQVTM, CDR2 ANQGSEA. Trimming stripped 7 bases from V and 6 bases from J, with 16 bases between. This CDR3 has 12 amino acids. DNA of the CDR3: TGCAGCGGCACCGGGGCCGGGGGCGAGCAGTACTTC. This sequence encodes CSGTGAGGEQYF.

This rearrangement joins TRBV5-1 to TRBJ1-2; TRBD1 agrees at 7 bases. Germline V CDR1 and CDR2: SGHRS, YFSETQ. The length of the CDR3 is 15 residues. Losses at the gene ends were 4 bases for V and 0 bases for J; bases not matched to a gene: 6. CDR3 in DNA: TGCGCCAGCAGCCCCGGGACAGCTTCTAACTATGGCTACACCTTC. Amino acids: CASSPGTASNYGYTF.

This clonotype has more than one count but fewer than ten. CDR3 region: CASSLEGTYEQYF. For the CDR3, the DNA is TGCGCCAGCAGCCTCGAGGGCACCTACGAGCAGTACTTC. V gene TRBV5-1 combines with J gene TRBJ2-7, with D perhaps matching TRBD2 (5 bases). The V gene lost 4 bases and the J gene lost 2 bases, with 10 bases spanning the gap. The CDR3 loop spans 13 amino acids. The germline gives CDR1 SGHRS, CDR2 YFSETQ.

This clonotype was seen at least ten times. The rearrangement links TRBV10-1 to TRBJ2-3; D might be TRBD1 or TRBD2, each matching 5 bases. The CDR3 extends over 13 amino acids. Germline loops: CDR1 WNHNN, CDR2 SYGVQD (reference sequence). V shed 9 bases and J shed 2 bases, with 12 bases lying between them. CDR3 coding DNA: TGCGCCAGAGACCGGGACGTCACAGATACGCAGTATTTT. Protein product: CARDRDVTDTQYF.

This rearrangement joins TRBV7-2 to TRBJ2-3, with 8 bases fitting TRBD2. Germline trimming cut 5 bases from V and 5 bases from J; bases unmatched to any gene: 12. The CDR3 length is 16 residues. From germline, CDR1 is SGHTA and CDR2 FQGNSA. The CDR3 nucleotides are TGTGCCAGCAGCGGAGCGGGGGACATAATAATAGATACGCAGTATTTT. It is translated as CASSGAGDIIIDTQYF.

This clonotype was seen a few times. As DNA, the CDR3 is TGCAGTGCCCCCAGTGTTTTTCGGACAGGGGGTAGGGCTGAAGCTTTCTTT. Amino acid sequence: CSAPSVFRTGGRAEAFF. This rearrangement joins TRBV20-1 to TRBJ1-1; 10 bases line up with TRBD1. CDR3 length: 17 amino acids. Germline CDR1 and CDR2: DFQATT and SNEGSKA (reference sequence). Losses at the gene ends were 6 bases for V and 6 bases for J; bases not matched to a gene: 19.

There are a few counts of this clonotype. The chain carries TRBV5-8 and TRBJ2-7; TRBD1 aligns across 7 bases. The CDR3 spans 13 residues. V trimming: 3 bases; J trimming: 5 bases; junction bases outside the gene matches: 5. In germline, CDR1 is SGHTS, CDR2 YDEGEE. The CDR3 protein is CASSSDRNHEQYF. In DNA form, the CDR3 reads TGTGCCAGCAGCTCGGACAGGAACCACGAGCAGTACTTC.